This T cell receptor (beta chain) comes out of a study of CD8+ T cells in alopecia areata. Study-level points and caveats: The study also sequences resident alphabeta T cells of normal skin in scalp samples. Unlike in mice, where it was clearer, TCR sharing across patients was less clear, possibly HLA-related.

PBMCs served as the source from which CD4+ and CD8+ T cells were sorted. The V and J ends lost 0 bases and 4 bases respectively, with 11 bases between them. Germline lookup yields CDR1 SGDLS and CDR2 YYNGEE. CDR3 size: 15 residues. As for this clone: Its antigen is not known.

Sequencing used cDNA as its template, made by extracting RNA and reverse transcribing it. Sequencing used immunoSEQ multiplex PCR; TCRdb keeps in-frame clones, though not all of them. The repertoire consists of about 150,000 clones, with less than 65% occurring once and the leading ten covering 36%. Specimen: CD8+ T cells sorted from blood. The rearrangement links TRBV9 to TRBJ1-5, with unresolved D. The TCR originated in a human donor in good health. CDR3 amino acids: CASSVGGSGNQPQHF. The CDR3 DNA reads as TGTGCCAGCAGCGTAGGAGGGTCGGGGAATCAGCCCCAGCATTTT.